These 2 T cell receptor beta chains originate from one sample sequenced in a study of T cell repertoires in aging, cancer and after chemotherapy. Multiplex touch-down PCR with TRB-A/B primers amplified rearranged V-D-J TRB sequences. MiXCR was run by TCRdb on the multiplex PCR reads, yielding one entry per CDR3 protein. The table has 9,000 to 9,500 distinct CDR3 sequences, about 35% seen once. Peripheral blood genomic DNA, not sorted cells or RNA, was the template. The sequencing input was blood. Source of these receptors: a human donor in good health.

In this sample, this clonotype turned up once. The chain has TRBV5-1 and TRBJ2-5; D is perhaps TRBD1 (5 bases). Trimming took off 0 bases at V and 2 bases at J, with 11 bases between the two ends. The CDR3 contains 15 residues. The V gene's germline CDR1 is SGHRS and CDR2 YFSETQ. The CDR3 region has the DNA TGCGCCAGCAGCTTGGAGGGGCGTGCACAAGAGACCCAGTACTTC. This encodes CASSLEGRAQETQYF. Complete variable domain (other parts from reference TRBV5-1 and TRBJ2-5): KAGVTQTPRYLIKTRGQQVTLSCSPISGHRSVSWYQQTPGQGLQFLFEYFSETQRNKGNFPGRFSGRQFSNSRSEMNVSTLELGDSALYLCASSLEGRAQETQYFGPGTRLLVL.

The chain combines TRBV11-1 with TRBJ2-6; 9 bases match TRBD1. CDR1 is SGHAT and CDR2 is FQDESV in the germline V gene (reference sequence). The CDR3 loop spans 16 amino acids. Trimming at V came to 3 bases and at J to 0 bases, leaving 0 bases not matched to a gene. The CDR3 nucleotides read TGTGCCAGCAGCTTGGACAGGGGCTCTGGGGCCAACGTCCTGACTTTC. It translates to CASSLDRGSGANVLTF.